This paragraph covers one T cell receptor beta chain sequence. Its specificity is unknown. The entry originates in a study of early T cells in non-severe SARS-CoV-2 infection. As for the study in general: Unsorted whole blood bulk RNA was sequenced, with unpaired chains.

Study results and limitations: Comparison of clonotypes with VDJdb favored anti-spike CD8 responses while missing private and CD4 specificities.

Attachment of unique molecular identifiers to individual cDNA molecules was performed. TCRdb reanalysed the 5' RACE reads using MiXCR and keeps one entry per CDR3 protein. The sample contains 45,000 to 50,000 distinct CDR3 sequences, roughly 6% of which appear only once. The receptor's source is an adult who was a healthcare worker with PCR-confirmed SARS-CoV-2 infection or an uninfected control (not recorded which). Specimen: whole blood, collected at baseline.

The CDR3 region is CASSGPRDVGYGYTF. As DNA, the CDR3 is TGTGCCAGCAGTGGACCCCGGGACGTCGGCTATGGCTACACCTTC. This rearrangement joins TRBV2 to TRBJ1-2, with D possibly TRBD1 on 5 matching bases. CDR3 size: 15 residues. Germline V gene data show CDR1 as SNHLY and CDR2 as FYNNEI. Between the trimmed V and J ends, which lost 4 bases and 4 bases, there was a span of 16 bases.